A selection of T cell receptor beta chains follows, all from one sample in a study of CD8+CD57+ T cells in acquired aplastic anemia. A single record per CDR3 protein comes from TCRdb applying MiXCR to the reads. The data show 200,000 to 300,000 distinct CDR3 sequences, approximately 45% seen once. Sequenced material: sorted CD4+, CD8+, or CD8+CD57+ T cells (not recorded which) from PBMCs. The receptor source for this set is a human donor with aplastic anemia. The CDR3 runs from the conserved cysteine through the conserved F or W. The D gene is left open where the match is weak. Clone sizes are given selectively: once, few, many, or a class where the clone is expanded.

TGTGCCAGCAGCTTAAACGAGCAGTACTTC CASSLNEQYF - TRBJ2-7 TRBV11-2 many
TGTGCCAGCAGAGCTAAGGGAGAAGGCTACACCTTC CASRAKGEGYTF - TRBJ1-2 TRBV7-8 -
TGCGCCAGCAGCCAAGACTCTGGCTCCTATAATCCACCCCTCCACTTT CASSQDSGSYNPPLHF - TRBJ1-6 TRBV4-1 -
TGCGCCAGCGCAGGAGGGAATGAAAAACTGTTTTTT CASAGGNEKLFF - TRBJ1-4 TRBV10-1 -
TGTGCCAGCAGCGGATCCAGGGGGACCGGGGAGCAGTACTTC CASSGSRGTGEQYF TRBD1 TRBJ2-7 TRBV9 -
TGTGCCAGCAGCGGTGGCAACTCCTACGAGCAGTACTTC CASSGGNSYEQYF - TRBJ2-7 TRBV2 -
TGTGCCAGCAGTTTGGGACGGCTTGAAGCTTTCTTT CASSLGRLEAFF - TRBJ1-1 TRBV12-3/TRBV12-4 many
TGCAGTGCTTGGGCGGGGGCCGGCTACGAGCAGTACTTC CSAWAGAGYEQYF - TRBJ2-7 TRBV20-1 -
TGTGCCAGCAGTTTCTCCGTTGGGACAGGGATCACCTACGAGCAGTACTTC CASSFSVGTGITYEQYF TRBD1 TRBJ2-7 TRBV12-3/TRBV12-4 -
TGCAGCGCCGAAGGAGACAGGGAGGACTACTATGGCTACACCTTC CSAEGDREDYYGYTF TRBD1 TRBJ1-2 TRBV29-1 -
TGTGCCAGCAGTGACAGCTTCAATCAGCCCCAGCATTTT CASSDSFNQPQHF - TRBJ1-5 TRBV2 few
TGTGCCAGCAAGGGAGGGGGTTCCAACTATGGCTACACCTTC CASKGGGSNYGYTF - TRBJ1-2 TRBV2 -
TGTGCCAGCAGCTCCCTCGGGGGGACAGGGCCCCACACGGGGGGCTACACCTTC CASSSLGGTGPHTGGYTF TRBD1 TRBJ1-2 TRBV7-9 many
TGCAGCGTTTTTAACACCGGGACAGGGGGCGATCTGGGCTACGCCTTC CSVFNTGTGGDLGYAF TRBD1 TRBJ1-2 TRBV29-1 -
TGTGCCAGCAGCTTGGTACTAGCGGGATCTAGCACAGATACGCAGTATTTT CASSLVLAGSSTDTQYF TRBD2 TRBJ2-3 TRBV7-8 once
TGTGCCAGCAGGTCTATGGGGCGGACCGGGGAGCTGTTTTTT CASRSMGRTGELFF - TRBJ2-2 TRBV6-5 -
TGTGCCAGCAGTACAGGGGCTGGGGGCTACAATGAGCAGTTCTTC CASSTGAGGYNEQFF TRBD1 TRBJ2-1 TRBV7-9 few
TGTGCCAGCAGTACCCGACAGAATGCCTACGAGCAGTACTTC CASSTRQNAYEQYF - TRBJ2-7 TRBV6-2/TRBV6-3 many
TGTGCCAGCAGCCCCCCACGGACAGGGTTTTACACTGAAGCTTTCTTT CASSPPRTGFYTEAFF TRBD1 TRBJ1-1 TRBV14 -
TGCAGTGCTCAGACGGGACAGGGTTTAAATGAGCAGTTCTTC CSAQTGQGLNEQFF TRBD1 TRBJ2-1 TRBV20-1 -
TGTGCCAGCAGCCCCCGACAGGCGAACACCGGGGAGCTGTTTTTT CASSPRQANTGELFF - TRBJ2-2 TRBV7-9 many
TGTGCCAGTAGAGACAGAAGGAACACTGAAGCTTTCTTT CASRDRRNTEAFF - TRBJ1-1 TRBV19 -
TGCGGTGCTAGAGGTATGGGACCACCCTCCTACGAGCAGTACTTC CGARGMGPPSYEQYF - TRBJ2-7 TRBV20-1 -
TGTGCCAGTAGTATAAGCCGGGGAGATGAGCAGTTCTTC CASSISRGDEQFF - TRBJ2-1 TRBV19 -
TGTGCCAGCAGTGAAGTCCACGAGCAGTACTTC CASSEVHEQYF - TRBJ2-7 TRBV6-1 many
TGTGCCACCAGCAGAGGAAGCGGAGGAGGCTCCTACGAGCAGTACTTC CATSRGSGGGSYEQYF - TRBJ2-7 TRBV15 -
TGTGCCAGCAGCTTCCAGACAGGGAACTACGAGCAGTACTTC CASSFQTGNYEQYF TRBD1 TRBJ2-7 TRBV11-2 many
TGTGCCAGCAGCCCAATTAGAGACAGCAACACTGAAGCTTTCTTT CASSPIRDSNTEAFF - TRBJ1-1 TRBV7-2 -